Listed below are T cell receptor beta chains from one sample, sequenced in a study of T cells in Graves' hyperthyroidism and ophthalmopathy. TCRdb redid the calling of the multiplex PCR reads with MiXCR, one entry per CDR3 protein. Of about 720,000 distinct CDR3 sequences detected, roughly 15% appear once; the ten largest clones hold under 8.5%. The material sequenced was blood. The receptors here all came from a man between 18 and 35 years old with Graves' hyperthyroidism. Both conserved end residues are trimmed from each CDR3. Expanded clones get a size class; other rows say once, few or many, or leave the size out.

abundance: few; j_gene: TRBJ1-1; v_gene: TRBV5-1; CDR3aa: ASSLAGITTEAF
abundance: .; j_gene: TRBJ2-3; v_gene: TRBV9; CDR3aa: ASSVLPSPADTQY
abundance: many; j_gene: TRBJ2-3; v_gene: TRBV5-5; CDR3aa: ASSREVGPTDTQY
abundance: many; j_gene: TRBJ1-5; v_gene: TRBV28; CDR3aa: ASSPVGVGNQPQH
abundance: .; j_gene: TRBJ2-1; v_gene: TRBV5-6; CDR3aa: ASSLLRGSGAYNEQF
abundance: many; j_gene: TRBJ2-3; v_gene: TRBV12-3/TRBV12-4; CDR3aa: ASSLWTSGTTDTQY
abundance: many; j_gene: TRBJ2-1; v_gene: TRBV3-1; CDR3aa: ASSQEDRLSEQF
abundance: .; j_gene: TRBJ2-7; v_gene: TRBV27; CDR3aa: ASNGGTPSHEQY
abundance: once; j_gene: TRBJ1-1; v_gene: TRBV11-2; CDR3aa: ASIRRFGVLGTEAF
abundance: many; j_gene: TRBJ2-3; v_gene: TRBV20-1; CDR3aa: SVHRPVDTQY
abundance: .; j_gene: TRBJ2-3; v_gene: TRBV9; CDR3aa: ASSAGFGLVTDTQY
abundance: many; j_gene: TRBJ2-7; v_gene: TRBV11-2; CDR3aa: ASRAQRSYEQY
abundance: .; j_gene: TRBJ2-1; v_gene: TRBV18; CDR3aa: ASSLLAGTTNEQF
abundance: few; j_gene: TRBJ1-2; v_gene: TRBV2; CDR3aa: ASSDREGTCGYT
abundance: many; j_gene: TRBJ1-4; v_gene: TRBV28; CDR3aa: ASRTGGAANEKLF
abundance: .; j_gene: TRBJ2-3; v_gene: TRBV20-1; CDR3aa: SAIQGVGDTQY
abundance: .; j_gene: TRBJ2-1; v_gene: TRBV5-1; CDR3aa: ARSLEGQGYNEQF
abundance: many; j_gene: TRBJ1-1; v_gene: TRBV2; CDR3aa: ASSGGPGWTEAF
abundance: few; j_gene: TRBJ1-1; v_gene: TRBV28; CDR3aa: ASSLQGLAEAF
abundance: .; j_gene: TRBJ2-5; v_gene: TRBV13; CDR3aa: ASSSGTSGTETQY
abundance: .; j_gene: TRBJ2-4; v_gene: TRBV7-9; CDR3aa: ASSLEGPKNIQY
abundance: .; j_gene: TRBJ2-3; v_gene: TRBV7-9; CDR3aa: ASSPPGLADIRTDTQY
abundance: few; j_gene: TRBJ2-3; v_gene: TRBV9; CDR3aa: ASSVAGATPDTQY
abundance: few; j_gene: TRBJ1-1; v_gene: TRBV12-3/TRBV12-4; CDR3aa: ASSLNPGTEAF
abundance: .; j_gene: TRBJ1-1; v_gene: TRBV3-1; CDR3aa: ASSTPGGGGTEAF
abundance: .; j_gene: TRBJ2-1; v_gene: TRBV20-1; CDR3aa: SARAALDEQF
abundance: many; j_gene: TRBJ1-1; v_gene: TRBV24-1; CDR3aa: ATSDTNTEAF
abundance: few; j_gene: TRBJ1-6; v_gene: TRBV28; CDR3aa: ASSEQGSSPLH
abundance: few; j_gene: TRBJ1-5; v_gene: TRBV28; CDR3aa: ASSPAGTGPSLGNQPQH
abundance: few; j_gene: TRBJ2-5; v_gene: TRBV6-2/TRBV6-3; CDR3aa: ASRQLAGVQETQY
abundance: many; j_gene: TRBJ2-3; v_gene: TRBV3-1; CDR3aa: ASSQDWGSSTDTQY
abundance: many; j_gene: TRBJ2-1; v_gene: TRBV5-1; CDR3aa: ASTDTNNEQF
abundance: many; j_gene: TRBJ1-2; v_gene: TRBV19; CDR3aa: ASSRQTGYGYT
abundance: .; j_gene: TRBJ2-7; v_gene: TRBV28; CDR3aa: ASNFLDGRGNYEQY